This passage covers 5 T cell receptor beta chains from one sample sequenced in a study of T cells expressing NK-cell markers. For each CDR3 protein, TCRdb gives one entry from its re-call of the 5' RACE reads, without DNA. The sample table includes 350,000 to 500,000 distinct CDR3 sequences. The sequencing sample was made of blood T cells: a sorted CD56 or NKG2C T cell subset, CD4+ or CD8+ T cells, or bulk PBMC T cells (not recorded which). All receptors derive from a woman between 18 and 70 years old in good health.

The rearrangement links TRBV28 to TRBJ2-7; the TCRdb D gene call, TRBD1, has no DNA to confirm it. The CDR3 is made up of 14 amino acids. Germline CDR1 reads MDHEN; CDR2 reads SYDVKM. CDR3 amino acids: CASSLGQGMYEQYF. The variable domain in full, completed from reference TRBV28 and TRBJ2-7, reads DVKVTQSSRYLVKRTGEKVFLECVQDMDHENMFWYRQDPGLGLRLIYFSYDVKMKEKGDIPEGYSVSREKKERFSLILESASTNQTSMYLCASSLGQGMYEQYFGPGTRLTVT.

The rearrangement uses TRBV12-3 or TRBV12-4 and TRBJ1-2; TCRdb names TRBD1, which stays unverified in the absence of DNA. The CDR3 spans 13 residues. The CDR3 reads CASSYRGNYGYTF.

This rearrangement joins TRBV20-1 to TRBJ2-3. The CDR3 consists of 11 residues. CDR1 is DFQATT, CDR2 SNEGSKA, per germline (reference sequence). This CDR3 is CSLQLLDTQYF.

The gene calls are TRBV20-1 and TRBJ1-5. The CDR3 loop spans 13 amino acids. CDR1 DFQATT and CDR2 SNEGSKA come from the germline V gene (reference sequence). The CDR3 sequence is CSARDPSNQPQHF.

The V call is TRBV27, the J call TRBJ2-2; as DNA is missing, the TRBD1 call by TCRdb cannot be tested. The CDR3 runs 15 residues. Germline V lookup: CDR1 MNHEY, CDR2 SMNVEV (reference sequence). This chain's CDR3 is CASSLRDRETGELFF.